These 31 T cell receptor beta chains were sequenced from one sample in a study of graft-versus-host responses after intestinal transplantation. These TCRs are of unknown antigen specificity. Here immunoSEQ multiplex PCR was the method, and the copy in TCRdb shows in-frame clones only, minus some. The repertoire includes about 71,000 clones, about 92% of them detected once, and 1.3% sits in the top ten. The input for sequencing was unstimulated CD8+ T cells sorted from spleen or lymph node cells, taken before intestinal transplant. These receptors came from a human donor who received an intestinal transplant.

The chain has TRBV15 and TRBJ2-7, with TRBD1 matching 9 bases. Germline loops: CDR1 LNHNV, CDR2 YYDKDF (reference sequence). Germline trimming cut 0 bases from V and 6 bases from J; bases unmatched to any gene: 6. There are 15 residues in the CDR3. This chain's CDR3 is CATSRDLGQGTEQYF. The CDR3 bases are TGTGCCACCAGCAGAGATTTAGGACAGGGGACCGAGCAGTACTTC.

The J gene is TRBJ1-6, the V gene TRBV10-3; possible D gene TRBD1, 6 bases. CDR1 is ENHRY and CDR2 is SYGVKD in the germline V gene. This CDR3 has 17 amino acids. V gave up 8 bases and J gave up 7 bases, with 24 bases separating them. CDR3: CAIPWGTGQSPNSPLHF. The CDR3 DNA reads TGTGCCATCCCCTGGGGTACCGGACAGTCCCCAAATTCACCCCTCCACTTT.

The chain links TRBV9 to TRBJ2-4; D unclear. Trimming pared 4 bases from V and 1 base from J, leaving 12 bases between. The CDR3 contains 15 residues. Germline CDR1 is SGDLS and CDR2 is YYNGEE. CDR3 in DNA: TGTGCCAGCAGCCCCCCCGCAGCGGCCAAAAACATTCAGTACTTC. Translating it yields CASSPPAAAKNIQYF.

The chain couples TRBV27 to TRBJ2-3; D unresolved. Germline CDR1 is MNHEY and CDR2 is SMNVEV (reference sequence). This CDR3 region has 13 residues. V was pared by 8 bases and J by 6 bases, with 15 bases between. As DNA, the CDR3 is TGTGCCAGCGGCAAATCGTGGTTTGATACGCAGTATTTT. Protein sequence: CASGKSWFDTQYF.

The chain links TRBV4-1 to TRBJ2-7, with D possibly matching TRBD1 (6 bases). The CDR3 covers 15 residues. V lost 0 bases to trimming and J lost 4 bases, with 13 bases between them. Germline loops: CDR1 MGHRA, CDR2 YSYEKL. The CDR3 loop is CASSQDPRGGYEQYF. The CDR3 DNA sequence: TGCGCCAGCAGCCAAGATCCCCGAGGGGGTTACGAGCAGTACTTC.

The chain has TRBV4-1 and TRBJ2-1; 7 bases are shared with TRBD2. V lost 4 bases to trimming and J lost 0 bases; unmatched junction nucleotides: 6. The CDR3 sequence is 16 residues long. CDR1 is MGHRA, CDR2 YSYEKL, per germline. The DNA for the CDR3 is TGCGCCAGCAGCCCCATAGCGGGCAGCTCCTACAATGAGCAGTTCTTC. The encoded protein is CASSPIAGSSYNEQFF.

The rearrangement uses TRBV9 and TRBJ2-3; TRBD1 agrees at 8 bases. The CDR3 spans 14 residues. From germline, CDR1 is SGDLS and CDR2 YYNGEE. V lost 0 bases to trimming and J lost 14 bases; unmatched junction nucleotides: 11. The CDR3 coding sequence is TGTGCCAGCAGCGTAGGAGATTTGGACAGGGCGGGGTATTTT. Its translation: CASSVGDLDRAGYF.

CDR3 in DNA: TGTGCCATCTCAGAGGGAACCTATAATTCACCCCTCCACTTT. This gives the protein CAISEGTYNSPLHF. This chain joins TRBV10-3 and TRBJ1-6; no clear D gene. V lost 8 bases and J 2 bases, leaving 10 bases between the germline ends. Germline values: CDR1 ENHRY, CDR2 SYGVKD. The CDR3 loop spans 14 amino acids.

CDR3 residues: CASSPRGDRGIGYTF. The CDR3 coding sequence is TGTGCCAGCAGCCCCAGGGGGGACAGAGGGATTGGCTACACCTTC. The chain joins TRBV6-1 to TRBJ1-2; 7 bases are shared with TRBD1. CDR1 is MNHNS, CDR2 SASEGT, per germline. V lost 6 bases to trimming and J lost 7 bases; unmatched junction nucleotides: 14. The CDR3 covers 15 residues.

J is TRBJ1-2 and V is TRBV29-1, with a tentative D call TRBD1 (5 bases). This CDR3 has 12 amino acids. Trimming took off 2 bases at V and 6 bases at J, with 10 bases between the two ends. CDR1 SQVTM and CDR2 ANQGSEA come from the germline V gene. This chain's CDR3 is CSVERGEDGYTF. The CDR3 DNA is TGCAGCGTTGAAAGAGGGGAGGATGGCTACACCTTC. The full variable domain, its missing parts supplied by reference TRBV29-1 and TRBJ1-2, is SAVISQKPSRDICQRGTSLTIQCQVDSQVTMMFWYRQQPGQSLTLIATANQGSEATYESGFVIDKFPISRPNLTFSTLTVSNMSPEDSSIYLCSVERGEDGYTFGSGTRLTVV.

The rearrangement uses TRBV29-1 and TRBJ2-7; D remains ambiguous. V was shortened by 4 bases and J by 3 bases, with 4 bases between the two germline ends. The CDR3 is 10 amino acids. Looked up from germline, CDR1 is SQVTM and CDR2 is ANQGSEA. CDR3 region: CSVAGYEQYF. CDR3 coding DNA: TGCAGCGTTGCGGGCTACGAGCAGTACTTC.

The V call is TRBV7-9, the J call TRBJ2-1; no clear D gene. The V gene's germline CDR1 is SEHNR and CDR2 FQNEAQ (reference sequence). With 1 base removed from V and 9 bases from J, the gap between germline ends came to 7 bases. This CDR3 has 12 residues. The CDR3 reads CASSLGVAEQFF. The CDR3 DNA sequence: TGTGCCAGCAGCTTAGGAGTAGCTGAGCAGTTCTTC.

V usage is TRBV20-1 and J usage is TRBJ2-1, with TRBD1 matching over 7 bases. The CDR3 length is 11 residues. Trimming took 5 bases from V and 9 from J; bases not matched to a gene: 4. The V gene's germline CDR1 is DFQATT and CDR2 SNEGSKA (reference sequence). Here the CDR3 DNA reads TGCAGTGCTTCTACAGGGGTTGAGCAGTTCTTC. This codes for CSASTGVEQFF.

This chain's CDR3 is CSATQGPEAFF. The CDR3 DNA reads TGCAGTGCTACCCAGGGCCCTGAAGCTTTCTTT. The chain combines TRBV20-1 with TRBJ1-1; possible D gene TRBD1, 5 bases. The CDR3 is made up of 11 amino acids. CDR1 is DFQATT and CDR2 is SNEGSKA in the germline V gene (reference sequence). Trimming pared 4 bases from V and 6 bases from J, leaving 9 bases between.

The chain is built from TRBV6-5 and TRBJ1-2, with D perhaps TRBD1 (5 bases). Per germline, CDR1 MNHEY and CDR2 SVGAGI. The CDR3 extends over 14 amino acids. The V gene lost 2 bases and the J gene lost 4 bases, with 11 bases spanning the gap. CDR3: CASSYGGTGYGYTF. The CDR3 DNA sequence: TGTGCCAGCAGTTACGGGGGGACCGGCTATGGCTACACCTTC.

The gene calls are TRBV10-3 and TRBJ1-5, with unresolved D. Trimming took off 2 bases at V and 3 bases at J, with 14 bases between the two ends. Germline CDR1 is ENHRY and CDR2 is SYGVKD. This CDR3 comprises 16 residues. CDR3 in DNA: TGTGCCATCAGTGAGGAAGTGGGCAGGCACAATCAGCCCCAGCATTTT. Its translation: CAISEEVGRHNQPQHF.

Here the CDR3 reads CASGRAGGNQPQHF. For the CDR3, the DNA is TGTGCCAGCGGCCGGGCGGGGGGCAATCAGCCCCAGCATTTT. The rearrangement uses TRBV21-1 and TRBJ1-5. TRBV21-1 is tagged as a pseudogene. This CDR3 has 14 residues.

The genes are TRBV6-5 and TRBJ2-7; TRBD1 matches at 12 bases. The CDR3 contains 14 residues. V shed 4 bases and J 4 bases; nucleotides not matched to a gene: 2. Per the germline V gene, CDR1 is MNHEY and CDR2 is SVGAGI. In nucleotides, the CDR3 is TGTGCCAGCAGTTTGGGACAGGGGGCGTACGAGCAGTACTTC. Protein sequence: CASSLGQGAYEQYF.

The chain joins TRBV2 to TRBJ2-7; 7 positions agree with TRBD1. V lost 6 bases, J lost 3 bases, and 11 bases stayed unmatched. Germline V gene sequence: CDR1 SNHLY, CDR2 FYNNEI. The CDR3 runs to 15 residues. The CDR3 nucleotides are TGTGCCAGCAGGCCCCCGGGACAGCCCCTCTACGAGCAGTACTTC. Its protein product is CASRPPGQPLYEQYF.

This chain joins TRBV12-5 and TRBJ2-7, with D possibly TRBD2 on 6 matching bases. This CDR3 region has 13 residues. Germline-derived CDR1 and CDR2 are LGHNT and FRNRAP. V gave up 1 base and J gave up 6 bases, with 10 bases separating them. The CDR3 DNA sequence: TGTGCTAGTGGTTTGGGGACTACCACCGAGCAGTACTTC. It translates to CASGLGTTTEQYF. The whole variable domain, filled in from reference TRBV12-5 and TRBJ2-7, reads DARVTQTPRHKVTEMGQEVTMRCQPILGHNTVFWYRQTMMQGLELLAYFRNRAPLDDSGMPKDRFSAEMPDATLATLKIQPSEPRDSAVYFCASGLGTTTEQYFGPGTRLTVT.

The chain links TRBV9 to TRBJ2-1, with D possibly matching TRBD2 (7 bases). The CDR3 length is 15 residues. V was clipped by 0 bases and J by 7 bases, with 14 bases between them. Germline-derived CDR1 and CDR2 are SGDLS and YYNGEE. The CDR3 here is CASSVGGGPSNEQFF. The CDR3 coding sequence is TGTGCCAGCAGCGTAGGGGGGGGGCCTTCTAATGAGCAGTTCTTC.

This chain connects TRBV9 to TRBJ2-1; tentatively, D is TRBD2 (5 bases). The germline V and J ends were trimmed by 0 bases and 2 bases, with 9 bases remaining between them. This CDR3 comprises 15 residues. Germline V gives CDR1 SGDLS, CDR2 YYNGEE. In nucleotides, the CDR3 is TGTGCCAGCAGCGTAGATGGGGAGCCCTACAATGAGCAGTTCTTC. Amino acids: CASSVDGEPYNEQFF.

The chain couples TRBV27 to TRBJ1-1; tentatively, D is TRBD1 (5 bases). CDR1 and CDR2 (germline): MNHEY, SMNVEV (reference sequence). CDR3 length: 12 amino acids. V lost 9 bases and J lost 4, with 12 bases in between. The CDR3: CASRGLPTEAFF. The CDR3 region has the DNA TGTGCCAGTAGGGGTTTACCCACTGAAGCTTTCTTT.

The CDR3 DNA reads TGTGCCAGCAGTGAACGGGGTCCCGGGGAGCTGTTTTTT. Its translation is CASSERGPGELFF. The rearrangement uses TRBV25-1 and TRBJ2-2; D perhaps matches TRBD2 (5 bases). CDR1 is MGHDK and CDR2 is SYGVNS in the germline V gene. This CDR3 has 13 amino acids. V was trimmed by 2 bases and J by 6 bases, leaving 7 bases between them.

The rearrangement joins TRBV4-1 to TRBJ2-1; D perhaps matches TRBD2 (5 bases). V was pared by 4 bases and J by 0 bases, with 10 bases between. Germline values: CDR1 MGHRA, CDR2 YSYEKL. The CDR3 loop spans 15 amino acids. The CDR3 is CASSPGVISYNEQFF. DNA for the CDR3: TGCGCCAGCAGCCCCGGGGTTATCTCCTACAATGAGCAGTTCTTC.

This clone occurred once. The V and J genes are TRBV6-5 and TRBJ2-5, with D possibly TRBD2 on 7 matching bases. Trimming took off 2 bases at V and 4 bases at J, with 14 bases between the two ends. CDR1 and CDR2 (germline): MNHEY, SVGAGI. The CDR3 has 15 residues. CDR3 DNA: TGTGCCAGCAGTTACCTGGGGGGGCCGGGAGAGACCCAGTACTTC. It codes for CASSYLGGPGETQYF.

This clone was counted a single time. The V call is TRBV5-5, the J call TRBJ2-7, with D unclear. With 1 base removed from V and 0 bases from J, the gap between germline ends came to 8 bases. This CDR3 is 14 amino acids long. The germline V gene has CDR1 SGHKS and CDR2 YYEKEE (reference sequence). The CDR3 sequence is CASSLTVSSYEQYF. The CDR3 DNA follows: TGTGCCAGCAGCTTGACAGTTAGCTCCTACGAGCAGTACTTC.

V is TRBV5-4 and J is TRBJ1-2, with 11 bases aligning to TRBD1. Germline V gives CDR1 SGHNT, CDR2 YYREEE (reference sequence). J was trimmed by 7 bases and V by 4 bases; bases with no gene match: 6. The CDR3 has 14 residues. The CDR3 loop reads CASSEGQGGGGYTF. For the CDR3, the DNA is TGTGCCAGCAGCGAGGGACAGGGGGGAGGTGGCTACACCTTC.

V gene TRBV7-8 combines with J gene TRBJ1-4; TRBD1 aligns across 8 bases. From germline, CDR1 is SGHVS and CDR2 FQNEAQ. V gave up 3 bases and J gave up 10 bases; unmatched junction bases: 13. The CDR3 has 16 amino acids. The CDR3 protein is CASSFYGQGPMAKLFF. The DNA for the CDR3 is TGTGCCAGCAGCTTTTACGGACAGGGCCCGATGGCAAAACTGTTTTTT.

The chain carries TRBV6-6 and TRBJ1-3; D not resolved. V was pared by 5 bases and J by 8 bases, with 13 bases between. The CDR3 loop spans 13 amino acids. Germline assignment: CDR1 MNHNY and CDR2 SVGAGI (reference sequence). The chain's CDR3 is CASSDLTRDTIYF. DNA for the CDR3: TGTGCCAGCAGTGACCTAACACGGGACACCATATATTTT.

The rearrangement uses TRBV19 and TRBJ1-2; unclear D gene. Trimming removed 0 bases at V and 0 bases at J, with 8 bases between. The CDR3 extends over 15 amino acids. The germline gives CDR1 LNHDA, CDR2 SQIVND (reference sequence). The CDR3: CASSIDPGANYGYTF. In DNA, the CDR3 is TGTGCCAGTAGTATAGACCCGGGAGCTAACTATGGCTACACCTTC. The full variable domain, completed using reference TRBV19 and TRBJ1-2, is DGGITQSPKYLFRKEGQNVTLSCEQNLNHDAMYWYRQDPGQGLRLIYYSQIVNDFQKGDIAEGYSVSREKKESFPLTVTSAQKNPTAFYLCASSIDPGANYGYTFGSGTRLTVV.